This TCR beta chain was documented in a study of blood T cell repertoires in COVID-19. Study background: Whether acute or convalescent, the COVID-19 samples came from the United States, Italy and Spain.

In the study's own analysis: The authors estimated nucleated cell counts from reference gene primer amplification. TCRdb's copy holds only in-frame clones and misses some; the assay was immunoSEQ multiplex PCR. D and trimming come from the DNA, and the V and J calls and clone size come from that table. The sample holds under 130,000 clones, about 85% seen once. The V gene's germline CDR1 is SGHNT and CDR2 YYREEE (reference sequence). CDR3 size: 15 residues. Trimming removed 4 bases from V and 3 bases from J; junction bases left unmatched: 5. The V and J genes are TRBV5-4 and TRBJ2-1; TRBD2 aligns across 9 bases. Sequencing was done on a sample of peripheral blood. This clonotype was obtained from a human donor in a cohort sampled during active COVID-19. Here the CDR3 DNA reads TGTGCCAGCAGCGCGGGGGGGAACAACTACAATGAGCAGTTCTTC. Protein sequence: CASSAGGNNYNEQFF. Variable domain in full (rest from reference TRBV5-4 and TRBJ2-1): ETGVTQSPTHLIKTRGQQVTLRCSSQSGHNTVSWYQQALGQGPQFIFQYYREEENGRGNFPPRFSGLQFPNYSSELNVNALELDDSALYLCASSAGGNNYNEQFFGPGTRLTVL.